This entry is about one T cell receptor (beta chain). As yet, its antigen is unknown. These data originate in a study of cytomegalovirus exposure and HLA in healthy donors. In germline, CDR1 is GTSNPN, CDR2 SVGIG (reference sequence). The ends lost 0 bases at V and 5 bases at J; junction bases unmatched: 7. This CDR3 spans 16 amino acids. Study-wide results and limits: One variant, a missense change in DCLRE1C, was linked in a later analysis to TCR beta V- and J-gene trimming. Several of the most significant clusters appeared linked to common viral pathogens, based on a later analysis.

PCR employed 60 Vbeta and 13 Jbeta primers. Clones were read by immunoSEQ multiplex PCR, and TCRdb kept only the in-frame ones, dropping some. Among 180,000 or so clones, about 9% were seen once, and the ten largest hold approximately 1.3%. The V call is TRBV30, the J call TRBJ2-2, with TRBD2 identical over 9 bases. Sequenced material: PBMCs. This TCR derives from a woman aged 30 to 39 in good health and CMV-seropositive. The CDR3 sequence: CAWSVAGGRRTGELFF. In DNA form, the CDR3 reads TGTGCCTGGAGTGTCGCGGGAGGGCGTCGAACCGGGGAGCTGTTTTTT.